These T cell receptor beta chains were read from a single sample in a study of lymphopenia after photon versus proton radiotherapy. Some clones are missing from TCRdb's copy, which holds only in-frame ones; the method was immunoSEQ multiplex PCR. In the table there are almost 25,000 clones, roughly 85% of which are singletons. Sequences were derived from peripheral blood, sampled from a patient treated with proton-based radiotherapy. Receptor source: an older woman with pancreatic cancer. Each CDR3 is given with its conserved first and last residue. Each record gives: clone size, D gene, V gene, J gene, CDR3 DNA, CDR3 protein. A D gene is named only where the DNA matches it firmly. A row's size may be missing; if present it is once, few, many or a size class.

size: -; D: -; V: TRBV6-6; J: TRBJ1-3; DNA: TGTGCCAGCGAAAGTACAGGGATCTCCGGAAACACCATATATTTT; CDR3: CASESTGISGNTIYF
size: -; D: -; V: TRBV27; J: TRBJ1-5; DNA: TGTGCCAGCAGACCTTCCCGACAGGTTCTCAATCAGCCCCAGCATTTT; CDR3: CASRPSRQVLNQPQHF
size: -; D: -; V: TRBV11-2; J: TRBJ2-7; DNA: TGTGCCAGCAGCCAAGACAGAGGAAAGCCCAAGCCTCTCTACGAGCAGTACTTC; CDR3: CASSQDRGKPKPLYEQYF
size: -; D: -; V: TRBV29-1; J: TRBJ1-1; DNA: TGCAGCGGAAGGGCCCAGATGAACACTGAAGCTTTCTTT; CDR3: CSGRAQMNTEAFF
size: -; D: -; V: TRBV7-9; J: TRBJ1-6; DNA: TGTGCCACCTCCGGGCAAGGAAGTGCACCCCTCCACTTT; CDR3: CATSGQGSAPLHF
size: -; D: -; V: TRBV5-1; J: TRBJ2-7; DNA: TGCGCTTCTCGTCGGGAGTCTGCTGGTGAGCAGTACTTC; CDR3: CASRRESAGEQYF
size: -; D: TRBD2; V: TRBV28; J: TRBJ2-2; DNA: TGTGCCACCGACCACCTAGCGGATAACACCGGGGAGCTGTTTTTT; CDR3: CATDHLADNTGELFF
size: -; D: TRBD1; V: TRBV5-4; J: TRBJ2-1; DNA: TGTGCCAGCAGCTTTAGGGGGCTTGGGTACAATGAGCAGTTCTTC; CDR3: CASSFRGLGYNEQFF
size: -; D: -; V: TRBV7-8; J: TRBJ2-7; DNA: TGTGCCAGCAGCTCGGGACTCTCGGAGCAGTACTTC; CDR3: CASSSGLSEQYF
size: -; D: -; V: TRBV11-2; J: TRBJ2-5; DNA: TGTGCCAGCAGCTTAGATTCAGGAGTTACCCAAGAGACCCAGTACTTC; CDR3: CASSLDSGVTQETQYF
size: once; D: -; V: TRBV9; J: TRBJ2-2; DNA: TGTGCCAGCAGCGTAGGGACAGTGAACACCGGGGAGCTGTTTTTT; CDR3: CASSVGTVNTGELFF
size: -; D: TRBD1; V: TRBV10-3; J: TRBJ2-7; DNA: TGTGCCATCAGGAACACAGGGGGAAATTACGAGCAGTACTTC; CDR3: CAIRNTGGNYEQYF
size: -; D: TRBD1; V: TRBV7-9; J: TRBJ1-1; DNA: TGTGCCAGCAGTCCGCGAGACAGGGTCGGCACTGAAGCTTTCTTT; CDR3: CASSPRDRVGTEAFF
size: once; D: TRBD1; V: TRBV7-9; J: TRBJ2-7; DNA: TGTGCCAGCAGCCGGGACAGCAGCTCCTACGAGCAGTACTTC; CDR3: CASSRDSSSYEQYF
size: -; D: TRBD2; V: TRBV19; J: TRBJ2-5; DNA: TGTGCCAGTAGTTTCCCCGTGGGGGGGCAAGAGACCCAGTACTTC; CDR3: CASSFPVGGQETQYF
size: -; D: -; V: TRBV15; J: TRBJ2-5; DNA: TGTGCCACCAGCAGAGAAGACATTCAAGAGACCCAGTACTTC; CDR3: CATSREDIQETQYF
size: -; D: TRBD1; V: TRBV7-3; J: TRBJ2-7; DNA: TGTGCCAGCAGCTTGCGACAGGGGGGGAACTACGAGCAGTACTTC; CDR3: CASSLRQGGNYEQYF
size: -; D: -; V: TRBV7-9; J: TRBJ2-2; DNA: TGTGCCAGCAGCTTAGGCAGGGACACCGGGGAGCTGTTTTTT; CDR3: CASSLGRDTGELFF
size: -; D: -; V: TRBV21-1; J: TRBJ2-3; DNA: TGTGCCAGCAGCGAGCGGCGGGTGGGCACAGATACGCAGTATTTT; CDR3: CASSERRVGTDTQYF
size: once; D: TRBD2; V: TRBV9; J: TRBJ2-3; DNA: TGTGCCAGCAGCGACAGCGGGAGTAGGATAGCAGATACGCAGTATTTT; CDR3: CASSDSGSRIADTQYF
size: once; D: TRBD2; V: TRBV15; J: TRBJ2-2; DNA: TGTGCCACCAGCCACCGGGAGGGTCACACCGGGGAGCTGTTTTTT; CDR3: CATSHREGHTGELFF
size: -; D: -; V: TRBV7-2; J: TRBJ1-2; DNA: TGTGCCAGCAGGTCACTGAAGTATGGCTACACCTTC; CDR3: CASRSLKYGYTF
size: -; D: -; V: TRBV4-3; J: TRBJ1-2; DNA: TGCGCCAGCAGCCAAGAAGAAGGGGGACACTATGGCTACACCTTC; CDR3: CASSQEEGGHYGYTF
size: -; D: -; V: TRBV19; J: TRBJ2-7; DNA: TGTGCCAGTAGTCAACAGGCCTCCTACGAGCAGTACTTC; CDR3: CASSQQASYEQYF
size: few; D: -; V: TRBV19; J: TRBJ1-5; DNA: TGTGCCAGTAGTCCCACGACCGGGACATCGAATCAGCCCCAGCATTTT; CDR3: CASSPTTGTSNQPQHF
size: -; D: TRBD2; V: TRBV11-3; J: TRBJ2-1; DNA: TGTGCCAGCAGCCCCGGGACTAGCGGGAGGTATGAGCAGTTCTTC; CDR3: CASSPGTSGRYEQFF
size: -; D: -; V: TRBV6-6; J: TRBJ1-6; DNA: TGTGCCAGCAGAGTATCAGGGTCGAGGAATTCACCCCTCCACTTT; CDR3: CASRVSGSRNSPLHF
size: -; D: -; V: TRBV28; J: TRBJ1-2; DNA: TGTGCCAGCAGTTTACTTTCGGCCATCTCGGGCTACACCTTC; CDR3: CASSLLSAISGYTF
size: -; D: -; V: TRBV28; J: TRBJ2-2; DNA: TGTGCCAGCACACAGGTGAACACCGGGGAGCTGTTTTTT; CDR3: CASTQVNTGELFF
size: -; D: TRBD1; V: TRBV2; J: TRBJ1-1; DNA: TGTGCCAGCAGTGAGGGATTCGGACAGGGAAACACTGAAGCTTTCTTT; CDR3: CASSEGFGQGNTEAFF
size: few; D: -; V: TRBV7-9; J: TRBJ1-3; DNA: TGTGCCAGCAGCTTAGAGACAAGAAACTCTGGAAACACCATATATTTT; CDR3: CASSLETRNSGNTIYF
size: -; D: TRBD1; V: TRBV5-1; J: TRBJ2-2; DNA: TGCGCCAGCAGCCCAGGGGGACGGACCGGGGAGCTGTTTTTT; CDR3: CASSPGGRTGELFF
size: -; D: -; V: TRBV5-4; J: TRBJ2-7; DNA: TGTGCCAGCAGCTTTGACAGGTTTTCCTACGAGCAGTACTTC; CDR3: CASSFDRFSYEQYF
size: once; D: TRBD1; V: TRBV27; J: TRBJ1-1; DNA: TGTGCCAGCAGGGCTATGACAGGGGGCAGCACTGAAGCTTTCTTT; CDR3: CASRAMTGGSTEAFF
size: -; D: -; V: TRBV6-1; J: TRBJ1-6; DNA: TGTGCGGGGGGAGTCGGGACCTATAATTCACCCCTCCACTTT; CDR3: CAGGVGTYNSPLHF
size: -; D: -; V: TRBV19; J: TRBJ1-4; DNA: TGTGCCAGTAGTCTCCGACAGACCCGTAATGAAAAACTGTTTTTT; CDR3: CASSLRQTRNEKLFF
size: -; D: TRBD1; V: TRBV19; J: TRBJ1-5; DNA: TGTGCCAGTAGTAGCCCGGGACAGGGTGTGAATCAGCCCCAGCATTTT; CDR3: CASSSPGQGVNQPQHF
size: -; D: -; V: TRBV28; J: TRBJ1-2; DNA: TGTGCCAGCAGAACCCCGGGAGGCTATGGCTACACCTTC; CDR3: CASRTPGGYGYTF
size: few; D: -; V: TRBV9; J: TRBJ2-7; DNA: TGTGCCAGCAGCGTAGCCGTGGGAGACCCGGGGTACGAGCAGTACTTC; CDR3: CASSVAVGDPGYEQYF
size: -; D: -; V: TRBV7-3; J: TRBJ1-5; DNA: TGTGCCAGCAGCTTAGACGGGCAACCCAGTCAGCCCCAGCATTTT; CDR3: CASSLDGQPSQPQHF
size: -; D: TRBD1; V: TRBV7-9; J: TRBJ2-7; DNA: TGTGCCAGCAGCTTATGGGACAGCTCCTACGAGCAGTACTTC; CDR3: CASSLWDSSYEQYF
size: -; D: TRBD1; V: TRBV7-2; J: TRBJ2-1; DNA: TGTGCCAGCAGCCCAAGGACAGGGAAGGATGAGCAGTTCTTC; CDR3: CASSPRTGKDEQFF
size: -; D: TRBD1; V: TRBV28; J: TRBJ2-3; DNA: TGTGCCAGCAGCGACAGGGGCGAGTTTCCAGATACGCAGTATTTT; CDR3: CASSDRGEFPDTQYF
size: -; D: -; V: TRBV7-2; J: TRBJ2-4; DNA: TGTGCCAGCAGCTTAGCAGGGCATGACATTCAGTACTTC; CDR3: CASSLAGHDIQYF
size: -; D: -; V: TRBV7-1; J: TRBJ2-7; DNA: TGTGCCAGCAGCTTGGGGGCGCCCGAGCAGTACTTC; CDR3: CASSLGAPEQYF